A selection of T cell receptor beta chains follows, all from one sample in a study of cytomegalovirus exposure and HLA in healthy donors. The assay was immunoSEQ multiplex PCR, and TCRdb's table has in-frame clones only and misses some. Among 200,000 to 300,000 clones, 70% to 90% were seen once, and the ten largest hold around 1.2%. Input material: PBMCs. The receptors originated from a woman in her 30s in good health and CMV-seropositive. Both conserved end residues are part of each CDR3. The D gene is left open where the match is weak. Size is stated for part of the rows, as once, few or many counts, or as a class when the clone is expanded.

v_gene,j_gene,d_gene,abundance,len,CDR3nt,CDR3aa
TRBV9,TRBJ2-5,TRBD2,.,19,TGTGCCAGCAGCGGTGGTGTGGCCTCCAGACTAGCGGGAGTCGAGACCCAGTACTTC,CASSGGVASRLAGVETQYF
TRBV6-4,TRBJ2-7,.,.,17,TGTGCCAGCAGTGACTCCCATACTAGCCTTGCTGATTACGAGCAGTACTTC,CASSDSHTSLADYEQYF
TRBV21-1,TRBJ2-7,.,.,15,TGTGCCAGCAGCAACTCCGGGACAGGATTTGGAGAGCAGTACTTC,CASSNSGTGFGEQYF
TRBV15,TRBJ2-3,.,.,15,TGTGCCACCAGCAGAGTGGGGGGAAGCACAGATACGCAGTATTTT,CATSRVGGSTDTQYF
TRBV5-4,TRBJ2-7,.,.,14,TGTGCCAGCAGCCTTGACTGGCCCTCCTACGAGCAGTACTTC,CASSLDWPSYEQYF
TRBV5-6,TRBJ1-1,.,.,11,TGTGCCAGCAGCTTGGGTTATGAAGCTTTCTTT,CASSLGYEAFF
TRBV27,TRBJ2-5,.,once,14,TGTGCCAGCAGTTTATTGGGGGCGGGAGAGACCCAGTACTTC,CASSLLGAGETQYF
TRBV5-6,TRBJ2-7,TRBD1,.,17,TGTGCCAGCAGCTTAGGTCAGGGGACAGGGGGCTCCTACGAGCAGTACTTC,CASSLGQGTGGSYEQYF
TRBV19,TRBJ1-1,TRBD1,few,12,TGTGCCAGTAGCCCCAGGGGGAATGAGGCTTTCTTT,CASSPRGNEAFF
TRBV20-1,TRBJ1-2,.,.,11,TGCAGTGCAGGGGCGACAGGTGGCTACACCTTC,CSAGATGGYTF
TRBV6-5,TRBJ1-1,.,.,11,TGTGCCAGCAGTCTCGGGACAGAAGCTTTCTTT,CASSLGTEAFF
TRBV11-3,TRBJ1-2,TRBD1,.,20,TGTGCCAGCAGCTCGCCTTACCCGGAGTGGGACAGGGTTTATCGCTATGGCTACACCTTC,CASSSPYPEWDRVYRYGYTF
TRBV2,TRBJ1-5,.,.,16,TGTGCCAGCGGTATAGGGGTTTCTCTTCGGATGCAGCCCCAGCATTTT,CASGIGVSLRMQPQHF
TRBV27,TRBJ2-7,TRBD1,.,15,TGTGCCAGCAGCCCCGGGACAGGCATAACCTACGAGCAGTACTTC,CASSPGTGITYEQYF
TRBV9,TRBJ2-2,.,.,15,TGTGCCAGCACCGGGGAGCTAGATGACACCGGGGAGCTGTTTTTT,CASTGELDDTGELFF
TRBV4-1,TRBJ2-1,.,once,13,TGCGCCAGCAGCCAATCTACTAGCAATGAGCAGTTCTTC,CASSQSTSNEQFF
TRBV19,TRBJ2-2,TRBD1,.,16,TGTGCCAGTAGTATGAGGACAGGGGGAGCCACCGGGGAGCTGTTTTTT,CASSMRTGGATGELFF
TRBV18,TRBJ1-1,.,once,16,TGTGCCAGCTCACCAACCAGGACAGCGATTAACACTGAAGCTTTCTTT,CASSPTRTAINTEAFF
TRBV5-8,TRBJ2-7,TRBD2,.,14,TGTGCCAGCAGCTTGGGACTAGCGAGATACGAGCAGTACTTC,CASSLGLARYEQYF
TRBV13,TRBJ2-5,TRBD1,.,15,TGTGCCAGCAGCTCCCCCGGACAGGGGGGAGAGACCCAGTACTTC,CASSSPGQGGETQYF
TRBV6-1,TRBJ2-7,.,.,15,TGTGCCACCAGCCTGACTAGTCTAGGGTCTTACGAGCAGTACTTC,CATSLTSLGSYEQYF
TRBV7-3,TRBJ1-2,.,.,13,TGTGCCAGCAGCGTGACAGGTGTCTATGGCTACACCTTC,CASSVTGVYGYTF
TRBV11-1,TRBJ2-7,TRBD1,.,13,TGTGCCAGCAGGGGACAGGATTATTACGAGCAGTACTTC,CASRGQDYYEQYF
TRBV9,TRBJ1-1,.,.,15,TGTGCCAGCAGCGGATCAGGGGCTCCGAACACTGAAGCTTTCTTT,CASSGSGAPNTEAFF
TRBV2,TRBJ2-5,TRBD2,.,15,TGTGCCAGCAGTGTCGTAACGGGAGGAGGGGAGACCCAGTACTTC,CASSVVTGGGETQYF
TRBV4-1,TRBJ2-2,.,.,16,TGCGCCAGCAGCCAACCCCCGGGACAGAACACCGGGGAGCTGTTTTTT,CASSQPPGQNTGELFF
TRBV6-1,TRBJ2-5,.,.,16,TGTGCCAGCAGTGAAGTTTTCGAGACATTGGTAGAGACCCAGTACTTC,CASSEVFETLVETQYF
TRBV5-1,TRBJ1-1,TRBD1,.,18,TGCGCCAGCAGCCTGAGTCCACAGGGGGGAGGGTCGAGCACTGAAGCTTTCTTT,CASSLSPQGGGSSTEAFF